This TCR beta chain derives from a study of shared clonotypes between healthy human individuals. Study background: Per-donor plates numbered three CD4 naive, three CD4 memory, two CD8 naive and one CD8 memory. Study conclusions and caveats: Estimated richness values were generally larger in naive subsets than in memory subsets. The authors sampled blood alone, and tissue repertoires likely differ.

The method was immunoSEQ multiplex PCR; TCRdb's version includes in-frame clones alone and lacks a portion of them. Of 550,000 to 850,000 clones listed, under 80% are singletons. This clone was found a few times. Its antigen is not known. V was clipped by 5 bases and J by 3 bases, with 11 bases between them. Germline CDR1 reads SGHTA; CDR2 reads FQGNSA. There are 14 residues in the CDR3. The sequencing input was memory CD4+ T cells sorted from blood. Subset meaning: CD45RA-negative fraction. The chain recombines TRBV7-2 with TRBJ2-1, with D hard to call. The receptor's source is a woman aged 25 to 39 in good health. The CDR3 DNA reads TGTGCCAGCAGCATCAATAGCATCTACAATGAGCAGTTCTTC. This gives the protein CASSINSIYNEQFF.